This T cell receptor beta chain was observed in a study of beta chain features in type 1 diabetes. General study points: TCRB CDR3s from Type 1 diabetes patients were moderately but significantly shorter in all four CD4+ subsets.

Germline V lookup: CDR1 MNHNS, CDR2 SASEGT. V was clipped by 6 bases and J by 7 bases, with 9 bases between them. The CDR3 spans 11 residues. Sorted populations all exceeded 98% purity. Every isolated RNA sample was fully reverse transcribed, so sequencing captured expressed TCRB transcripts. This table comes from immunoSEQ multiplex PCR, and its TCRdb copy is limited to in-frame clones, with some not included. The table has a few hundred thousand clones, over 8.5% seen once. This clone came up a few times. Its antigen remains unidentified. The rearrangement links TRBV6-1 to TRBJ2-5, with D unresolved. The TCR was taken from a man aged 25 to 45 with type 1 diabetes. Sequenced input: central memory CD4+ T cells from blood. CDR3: CASSPGVTQYF. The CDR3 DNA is TGTGCCAGCAGCCCCGGAGTGACCCAGTACTTC.